This T cell receptor (beta chain) appears in the sequencing data of a study of blood T cells in healthy people across ages. Sample-barcoded 5' priming and a J-beta primer mix drove a second PCR of about 6 to 12 cycles. A single record per CDR3 protein comes from TCRdb applying MiXCR to the 5' RACE reads. The table shows approximately 770,000 distinct CDR3 sequences, with 58% occurring only once. A word on this clonotype: The antigen remains unidentified.

Study-level results: Both higher diversity and more naive CD4+ cells marked long-lived donors when set against aged donors. Roughly linear declines in TCR beta diversity per million T cells occurred with age. In the absence of known donor CMV status, changes in expanded clonotypes were possibly confounded.

This TCR was sampled from a man aged 25-40 years in good health. The sample taken for sequencing was blood.

CDR3 residues: CSVALLTGASEAFF. CDR3 nucleotide sequence: TGCAGCGTTGCACTCCTAACCGGCGCCAGTGAAGCTTTCTTT. The rearrangement uses TRBV29-1 and TRBJ1-1; no clear D gene. Germline V gene lookup returns CDR1 SQVTM and CDR2 ANQGSEA. The CDR3 loop spans 14 amino acids. V lost 4 bases, J lost 7 bases, and 19 bases lay in between.